This TCR beta chain originates from a study of blood T cell repertoires in COVID-19. The CDR3 totals 14 residues. V dropped 1 base and J dropped 5 bases, with 10 bases sitting between them. Germline V lookup: CDR1 SEHNR, CDR2 FQNEAQ (reference sequence). Assay used: immunoSEQ multiplex PCR; TCRdb lists only in-frame clones, some missing. Of 350,000 to 400,000 clones listed, roughly 87% are singletons. The chain recombines TRBV7-9 with TRBJ2-3; possible D gene TRBD2, 5 bases. The source of this sequence is a woman younger than 45 who had recovered from COVID-19. The sample comprised PBMCs or T cells enriched from blood (not recorded which). This chain's CDR3 is CASSLGTLGDTQYF. Here the CDR3 DNA reads TGTGCCAGCAGCTTAGGGACTCTCGGAGATACGCAGTATTTT.